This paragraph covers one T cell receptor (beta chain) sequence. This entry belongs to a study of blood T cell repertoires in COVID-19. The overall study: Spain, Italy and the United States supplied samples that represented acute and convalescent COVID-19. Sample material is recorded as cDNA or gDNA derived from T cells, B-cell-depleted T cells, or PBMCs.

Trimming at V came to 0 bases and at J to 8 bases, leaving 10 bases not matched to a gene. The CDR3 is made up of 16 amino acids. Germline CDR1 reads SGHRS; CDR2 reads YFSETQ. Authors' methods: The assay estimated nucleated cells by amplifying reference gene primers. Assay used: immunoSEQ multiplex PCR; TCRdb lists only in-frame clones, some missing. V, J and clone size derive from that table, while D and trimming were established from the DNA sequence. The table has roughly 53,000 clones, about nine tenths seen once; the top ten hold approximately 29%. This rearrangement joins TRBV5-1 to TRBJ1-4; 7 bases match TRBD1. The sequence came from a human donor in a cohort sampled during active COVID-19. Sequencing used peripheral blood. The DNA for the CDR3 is TGCGCCAGCAGCTTGGGGTCGACAGGGAATGGCGAAAAACTGTTTTTT. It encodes CASSLGSTGNGEKLFF. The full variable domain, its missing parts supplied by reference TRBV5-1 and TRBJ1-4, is KAGVTQTPRYLIKTRGQQVTLSCSPISGHRSVSWYQQTPGQGLQFLFEYFSETQRNKGNFPGRFSGRQFSNSRSEMNVSTLELGDSALYLCASSLGSTGNGEKLFFGSGTQLSVL.